This T cell receptor beta chain was observed in a study of OX40 agonist ivuxolimab in advanced cancers. Across the study: The treatment was a fully human IgG2 OX40 agonist, ivuxolimab.

Sequencing was performed with immunoSEQ multiplex PCR; in TCRdb, only in-frame clones are kept and a portion is missing. Of some 35,000 clones listed, roughly 80% were seen once; the top ten hold 20% to 30%. The germline V gene encodes CDR1 KGHSH and CDR2 LQKENI. V dropped 3 bases and J dropped 5 bases, with 16 bases sitting between them. This CDR3 has 15 amino acids. This clone came up once. Excluded were patients having autoimmune disease history or systemic immunosuppression. Sequenced here: CD4+ or CD8+ T cells sorted from blood, sampled in a trial of the OX40 agonist ivuxolimab. The TCR sequence derives from an adult with an advanced solid tumor such as melanoma, head and neck, liver or kidney cancer. The gene calls are TRBV18 and TRBJ2-5, with a possible D match to TRBD2 (6 bases). The DNA for the CDR3 is TGTGCCAGCTCACCTTCGGGCAGCCGGGGGGAGACCCAGTACTTC. This gives the protein CASSPSGSRGETQYF.